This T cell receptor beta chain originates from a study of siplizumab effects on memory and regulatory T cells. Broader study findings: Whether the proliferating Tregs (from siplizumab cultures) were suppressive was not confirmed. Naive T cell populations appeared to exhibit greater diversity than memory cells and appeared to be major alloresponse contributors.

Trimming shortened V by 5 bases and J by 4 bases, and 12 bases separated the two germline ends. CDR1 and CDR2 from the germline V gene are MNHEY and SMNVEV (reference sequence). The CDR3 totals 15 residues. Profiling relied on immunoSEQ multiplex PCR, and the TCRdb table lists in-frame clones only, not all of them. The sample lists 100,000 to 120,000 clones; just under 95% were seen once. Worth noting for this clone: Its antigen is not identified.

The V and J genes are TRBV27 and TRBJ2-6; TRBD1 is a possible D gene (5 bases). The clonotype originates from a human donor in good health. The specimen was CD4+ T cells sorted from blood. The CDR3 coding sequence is TGTGCCAGCAGTAGCACAGGTTCCGGGGCCAACGTCCTGACTTTC. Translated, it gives CASSSTGSGANVLTF.